The rows below give T cell receptor beta chains drawn from one sample of a study of cytotoxic CD8 clonotypes in ibrutinib-treated CLL. TCRdb's table, derived via immunoSEQ multiplex PCR, lists solely in-frame clones and lacks some. Of about 140,000 clones listed, 70% to 85% are singletons. The input for sequencing was PBMCs, taken after 12 months of ibrutinib treatment. The source is a human donor with chronic lymphocytic leukemia. The CDR3 runs from the conserved cysteine through the conserved F or W. A D gene is named only where the DNA matches it firmly. Not all rows give a size; the values are once, few, many and, for expanded clones, a class.

TRBV6-5	NA	TRBJ1-5	NA	CASRTGSNQPQHF	TGTGCCAGCAGAACAGGGAGCAATCAGCCCCAGCATTTT
TRBV2	NA	TRBJ2-1	NA	CASSVRGAAGEQFF	TGTGCCAGCAGTGTGAGGGGGGCCGCGGGTGAGCAGTTCTTC
TRBV18	NA	TRBJ2-1	NA	CASSPSGNEQFF	TGTGCCAGCTCACCCAGCGGCAATGAGCAGTTCTTC
TRBV7-8	NA	TRBJ1-5	TRBD1	CASSLVGGANLPQHF	TGTGCCAGCAGCTTAGTAGGGGGCGCGAATCTGCCCCAGCATTTT
TRBV7-9	once	TRBJ1-1	TRBD1	CASSLRQGLNTEAFF	TGTGCCAGCAGCCTCCGACAGGGCTTGAACACTGAAGCTTTCTTT
TRBV13	NA	TRBJ2-6	NA	CASSLVRGYLRSGANVLTF	TGTGCCAGCAGCTTAGTCCGGGGGTATCTAAGGTCTGGGGCCAACGTCCTGACTTTC
TRBV10-1	few	TRBJ2-7	NA	CASSEIPQATCPYEQYF	TGCGCCAGCAGTGAGATCCCACAGGCGACATGCCCCTACGAGCAGTACTTC
TRBV9	NA	TRBJ2-2	TRBD2	CASSLGLAGGPTGELFF	TGTGCCAGCAGCTTGGGACTAGCGGGAGGGCCCACCGGGGAGCTGTTTTTT
TRBV2	NA	TRBJ1-6	TRBD1	CASRVDRGGYSPLHF	TGTGCCAGCAGGGTGGACAGGGGTGGGTATTCACCCCTCCACTTT
TRBV7-8	NA	TRBJ1-2	TRBD1	CASSLGGQGAYGYTF	TGTGCCAGCAGCTTAGGGGGTCAGGGGGCCTATGGCTACACCTTC
TRBV29-1	NA	TRBJ2-6	NA	CSVSRVYSGANVLTF	TGCAGCGTTTCACGAGTTTACTCTGGGGCCAACGTCCTGACTTTC
TRBV5-6	few	TRBJ2-2	TRBD1	CASSSRSLDRGRVTGELFF	TGTGCCAGCAGCTCCAGGTCGCTGGACAGGGGGCGTGTAACCGGGGAGCTGTTTTTT
TRBV15	NA	TRBJ1-2	TRBD1	CATSISRGPSYGYTF	TGTGCCACCAGCATTTCGAGGGGGCCGAGCTATGGCTACACCTTC
TRBV27	NA	TRBJ2-7	NA	CASSASAYEQYF	TGTGCCAGCAGTGCCTCAGCCTACGAGCAGTACTTC
TRBV6-5	NA	TRBJ2-7	NA	CASSESGDEQYF	TGTGCCAGCAGTGAATCAGGCGACGAGCAGTACTTC
TRBV5-1	NA	TRBJ2-7	NA	CASSLGGRQEQYF	TGCGCCAGCAGCTTGGGGGGTAGGCAAGAGCAGTACTTC
TRBV28	few	TRBJ1-2	TRBD1	CASSLSPGQVYGYTF	TGTGCCAGCAGTTTATCCCCGGGACAGGTCTATGGCTACACCTTC
TRBV5-5	NA	TRBJ1-4	NA	CASSVFGGWEKLFF	TGTGCCAGCAGCGTGTTCGGGGGCTGGGAAAAACTGTTTTTT
TRBV2	NA	TRBJ1-5	NA	CASSATLNQPQHF	TGTGCCAGCAGTGCAACCCTCAATCAGCCCCAGCATTTT
TRBV18	NA	TRBJ2-7	TRBD1	CASSMDRDHEQYF	TGTGCCAGCTCAATGGACAGGGACCACGAGCAGTACTTC
TRBV12-2	NA	TRBJ2-5	NA	CASRPDREWETQYF	TGTGCAAGTCGCCCGGACAGGGAATGGGAGACCCAGTACTTC
TRBV10-3	NA	TRBJ2-1	NA	CAISVSGYEQFF	TGTGCCATCAGTGTTTCTGGGTATGAGCAGTTCTTC